The rows below give T cell receptor beta chains drawn from one sample of a study of metastatic and nonmetastatic thyroid tumors. TCRdb re-processed the PCR reads through MiXCR. The sample lists about 10,000 clones; about 25% were seen once. What was sequenced was tumor tissue. These receptors were collected from a female donor with papillary thyroid cancer or a benign thyroid nodule (not recorded which). Some clones in this sample may be carry-over from other donors' samples. Both conserved end residues are part of each CDR3. The D gene is left open where the match is weak. The size field is filled for only some rows; it gives once, few, many or a size class.

d_call j_call clone_size v_call cdr3_nt cdr3_aa
. TRBJ1-4 many TRBV12-3/TRBV12-4 TGTGCCAGCAGTCCCACAGGGAGGTCTAATGAAAAACTGTTTTTT CASSPTGRSNEKLFF
TRBD1 TRBJ1-2 . TRBV7-3 TGTGCCAGCAGCTCTTCCGGGGGACAGCATAACTATGGCTACACCTTC CASSSSGGQHNYGYTF
. TRBJ1-2 . TRBV4-1 TGCGCCAGCAGCCAAGAACAATCAGGGTTGGCAGGCTACACCTTC CASSQEQSGLAGYTF
. TRBJ2-1 many TRBV7-8 TGTGCCAGCAGCTCGACAGGCTACAATGAACAGTTCTTC CASSSTGYNEQFF
TRBD1 TRBJ1-2 . TRBV12-3/TRBV12-4 TGTGCCAGCAGTTTCACAGGGGACAGCTATGGCTACACCTTC CASSFTGDSYGYTF
TRBD2 TRBJ2-2 . TRBV7-6 TGTGCCAGCAGCTTAAGGACTAGCGGGGGGGCCTTCACCGGGGAGCTGTTTTTT CASSLRTSGGAFTGELFF
TRBD1 TRBJ2-1 . TRBV28 TGTGCCAGCAGTCAACAGGGGGCGAGGTCCTACAATGAGCAGTTCTTC CASSQQGARSYNEQFF
. TRBJ1-2 few TRBV6-1 TGTGCCAGCAGTGAAGCTTCGGGGGGGTATGGCTACACCTTC CASSEASGGYGYTF
. TRBJ1-2 . TRBV6-1 TGTGCCAGCACCCCAGGGTACCATGGCTACACCTTC CASTPGYHGYTF
TRBD1 TRBJ2-2 few TRBV5-1 TGCGCCAGCAGCTGGGCAGGGGGAACCGGGGAGCTGTTTTTT CASSWAGGTGELFF
. TRBJ1-2 . TRBV5-8 TGTGCCAGCACCCTTAGGGGACCCTATGGCTACACCTTC CASTLRGPYGYTF
TRBD2 TRBJ2-3 . TRBV30 TGTGCCTGGAGTGTACGACTAGCGGGATTTACAGATACGCAGTATTTT CAWSVRLAGFTDTQYF
TRBD2 TRBJ2-3 few TRBV2 TGTGCCGGTAGACTAGCGGGAGGGACAGATACGCAGTATTTT CAGRLAGGTDTQYF
. TRBJ1-2 . TRBV10-3 TGTGCCATCAGCGCTGGTGGGGACTATGGCTACACCTTC CAISAGGDYGYTF
. TRBJ2-1 medium-sized TRBV18 TGTGCCAGCTCATCGCTTCCGGGAAACAATGAGCAGTTCTTC CASSSLPGNNEQFF
. TRBJ2-2 . TRBV30 TGTGCCTGCCAGGGGGGAGGGAACACCGGGGAGCTGTTTTTT CACQGGGNTGELFF
. TRBJ2-5 many TRBV7-9 TGTGCCAGCAGGAAGGGGGGACAAGAGACCCAGTACTTC CASRKGGQETQYF
TRBD2 TRBJ2-3 . TRBV20-1 TGCAGTGCTAGGTCAGGGACTAGCGGGGGGGGACCCACAGATACGCAGTATTTT CSARSGTSGGGPTDTQYF
. TRBJ1-1 . TRBV20-1 TGCAGTGCTAGAGATCCGGCAGATAGGAACACTGAAGCTTTCTTT CSARDPADRNTEAFF
. TRBJ2-1 many TRBV28 TGTGCCAGCAGTCCCGGCGGGATACGGAATGAGCAGTTCTTC CASSPGGIRNEQFF
TRBD1 TRBJ1-2 . TRBV6-1 TGTGCCAGCATGGGACAGGGCGGGTACTATGGCTACACCTTC CASMGQGGYYGYTF
TRBD2 TRBJ2-7 . TRBV6-6 TGTGCCAGCAGTTACTCGGAAGCGGGAGGGTCCCTCGAGCAGTACTTC CASSYSEAGGSLEQYF
. TRBJ2-2 few TRBV6-2/TRBV6-3 TGTGCCAGCACTACATTTACCACCGGGGAGCTGTTTTTT CASTTFTTGELFF
. TRBJ1-1 . TRBV20-1 TGCAGTGCTAGGCGGGACTCCCGAGGGTACATGAACACTGAAGCTTTCTTT CSARRDSRGYMNTEAFF
. TRBJ2-1 . TRBV27 TGTGCCAGCAGCGATTACGGTGAGCAGTTCTTC CASSDYGEQFF
TRBD2 TRBJ2-3 . TRBV28 TGTGCCAGCAGTAACCGGGAGGCGGGAGTTGGCACAGATACGCAGTATTTT CASSNREAGVGTDTQYF
TRBD1 TRBJ1-3 few TRBV28 TGTGCCAGCAGTTCACAGGGGACTGGAAACACCATATATTTT CASSSQGTGNTIYF
TRBD1 TRBJ2-7 few TRBV6-1 TGTGCCAGCAGGGGACAGGGGCGGACCTACGAGCAGTACTTC CASRGQGRTYEQYF
. TRBJ2-6 . TRBV12-3/TRBV12-4 TGTGCCAGCAGGCCGACAGCCCAGAGCTCTGGGGCCAACGTCCTGACTTTC CASRPTAQSSGANVLTF
TRBD1 TRBJ1-5 . TRBV12-3/TRBV12-4 TGTGCCAGCAGCCGGGACAGGGGGAGCGTCGTACAGCCCCAGCATTTT CASSRDRGSVVQPQHF
. TRBJ2-7 few TRBV27 TGTGCCAGCAGTGCGTCCCCCAGGGACTACGAGCAGTACTTC CASSASPRDYEQYF
. TRBJ2-3 medium-sized TRBV27 TGTGCCAGCAGTTTAGGGGGGACCCGCACAGATACGCAGTATTTT CASSLGGTRTDTQYF
. TRBJ2-3 . TRBV18 TGTGCCAGCTCTCGTACAGGGTATTCCTTGGTGGATACGCAGTATTTT CASSRTGYSLVDTQYF
TRBD2 TRBJ2-1 few TRBV6-2/TRBV6-3 TGTGCCAGCGGTAGGGGCAGCGGGAGTAGTGAGCAGTTCTTC CASGRGSGSSEQFF